One TCR beta chain is described in this entry. As yet, its antigen is unknown. Treatment denoted: approximately 9-day PBMC culture with coronavirus spike peptide pools or control peptides (ViraFEST assay). Positive PCR dates ranged from March to December 2020; these dates predated US Alpha, Beta and Delta variants. The data are from a study of vaccination and CD4 T cells after COVID-19. Study context: The convalescents, six males and four females, included two who were Hispanic.

The Oncomine TCR Beta short-read assay sequenced DNA from cultured CD4+ T cells. TCRdb fed the PCR reads into MiXCR, producing one record per CDR3 protein. Here the sample spans about 20,000 distinct CDR3 sequences, roughly 50% being singletons. This CDR3 has 13 residues. Germline V CDR1 and CDR2: LNHNV, YYDKDF (reference sequence). V was trimmed by 6 bases and J by 8 bases, leaving 13 bases between them. The clonotype was recovered from a human donor who had recovered from COVID-19. The chain is built from TRBV15 and TRBJ2-2, with D possibly called TRBD1 or TRBD2 (5 bases each). The specimen comprised CD4+ T cells from blood, cultured in vitro, sampled after SARS-CoV-2 vaccination. CDR3 region: CATSPGPFGELFF. CDR3 coding DNA: TGTGCCACCAGTCCGGGACCTTTTGGGGAGCTGTTTTTT.